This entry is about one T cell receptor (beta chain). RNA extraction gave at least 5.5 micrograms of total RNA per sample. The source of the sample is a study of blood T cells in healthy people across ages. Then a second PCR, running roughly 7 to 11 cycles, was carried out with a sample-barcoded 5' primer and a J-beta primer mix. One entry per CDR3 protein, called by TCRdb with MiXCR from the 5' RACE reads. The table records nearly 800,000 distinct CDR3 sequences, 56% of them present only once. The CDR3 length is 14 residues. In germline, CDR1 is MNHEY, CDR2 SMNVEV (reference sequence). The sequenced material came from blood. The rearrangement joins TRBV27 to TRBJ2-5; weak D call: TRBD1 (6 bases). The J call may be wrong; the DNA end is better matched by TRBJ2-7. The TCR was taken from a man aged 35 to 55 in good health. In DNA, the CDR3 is TGTGCCAGCAGTCACGCAGGGGACCAATACGAGCAGTACTTC. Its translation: CASSHAGDQYEQYF.